This is a list of T cell receptor beta chains from one sample in a study of T-cell reconstitution after alpha-beta-depleted transplantation in children. One entry per CDR3 protein results from TCRdb running MiXCR on the PCR reads. The sample carries roughly 200,000 distinct CDR3 sequences, 7.5% to 9.5% recorded once. Here the sequenced sample was PBMCs, mostly from graft donor cells, taken 360 days after TCRalphabeta/CD19-depleted stem cell transplant. These receptors all come from a male patient aged 2-15 years who had a stem cell transplant for acute myeloid leukemia, so the T cells may come from the graft donor. CDR3s include the opening cysteine and the closing phenylalanine or tryptophan. Fields, in order: CDR3 length, J gene, D gene, V gene, clone size, CDR3 DNA, CDR3 protein. The D gene is left open where the match is weak. Where a row states a size, it is once, few, many or the class of an expanded clone; other rows omit it.

14,TRBJ2-5,TRBD1,TRBV29-1,few,TGCAGCGTTGAACCGGACAGGGTCGAGGAGACCCAGTACTTC,CSVEPDRVEETQYF
12,TRBJ2-5,-,TRBV2,many,TGTGCCAGCCTCAATTATGAAGAGACCCAGTACTTC,CASLNYEETQYF
14,TRBJ1-1,-,TRBV12-3/TRBV12-4,many,TGTGCCAGCAGTTTAGGACAGAGATACACTGAAGCTTTCTTT,CASSLGQRYTEAFF
14,TRBJ1-1,TRBD1,TRBV18,many,TGTGCCAGCTCACCACTGACAGGGGATACTGAAGCTTTCTTT,CASSPLTGDTEAFF
13,TRBJ1-4,-,TRBV20-1,few,TGCAGCGCTAAATCCCCCGCGAGCGAAAAACTGTTTTTT,CSAKSPASEKLFF
13,TRBJ2-1,TRBD2,TRBV2,-,TGTGCCAGCAAAGGACTAGCGGCGAATGAGCAGTTCTTC,CASKGLAANEQFF
16,TRBJ2-1,-,TRBV9,many,TGTGCCAGCAGCGTAGGCCGGGCTATCGCCTACAATGAGCAGTTCTTC,CASSVGRAIAYNEQFF
14,TRBJ2-7,-,TRBV3-2,-,TGTGCCTCCACCCCTTCGGACCCGGGCTACGAGCAGTACTTC,CASTPSDPGYEQYF
12,TRBJ1-2,-,TRBV4-1,-,TGCGCCAGCAGCCAAAACAGGGACGGCTACACCTTC,CASSQNRDGYTF
14,TRBJ2-7,-,TRBV6-5,many,TGTGCCAGCAGTTACCGGACAGAACTCTACGAGCAGTACTTC,CASSYRTELYEQYF
14,TRBJ1-1,-,TRBV12-3/TRBV12-4,many,TGTGCCAGCAGTTCCGGGACCTCTAACACTGAAGCTTTCTTT,CASSSGTSNTEAFF
13,TRBJ2-3,TRBD1,TRBV4-1,few,TGCGCCAGCAGCCAAGAACAGGGGGATACGCAGTATTTT,CASSQEQGDTQYF
14,TRBJ2-4,TRBD1,TRBV12-3/TRBV12-4,few,TGTGCCAGCAGTCGACAGGGGGATGGGAACATTCAGTACTTC,CASSRQGDGNIQYF
15,TRBJ2-1,TRBD2,TRBV19,few,TGTGCCAGTAGTTTGGGACTAGGGGGGTCAAATGAGCAGTTCTTC,CASSLGLGGSNEQFF
18,TRBJ2-3,-,TRBV5-1,many,TGCGCCAGCAGCTTTCCCCGCTGGCCCAGCGGGAGCACAGATACGCAGTATTTT,CASSFPRWPSGSTDTQYF
15,TRBJ2-1,TRBD2,TRBV29-1,many,TGCAGCGTTGGTAATACGGGACTAGCGAGAAATGAGCAGTTCTTC,CSVGNTGLARNEQFF
14,TRBJ1-1,-,TRBV10-3,many,TGTGCCATCAGTGAGTCAGGTACAGACACTGAAGCTTTCTTT,CAISESGTDTEAFF
11,TRBJ2-4,-,TRBV12-3/TRBV12-4,many,TGTGCCAGCAGTTTAAGAGGCAGGCAGTACTTC,CASSLRGRQYF
14,TRBJ2-7,-,TRBV2,-,TGTGCCAGCAAAGAAGATCCGGTAGGCTACGAGCAGTACTTC,CASKEDPVGYEQYF
14,TRBJ2-1,-,TRBV10-3,-,TGTGCCATCAGAGAGATAGGGGGTGTCGATGAGCAGTTCTTC,CAIREIGGVDEQFF
13,TRBJ1-5,-,TRBV5-1,-,TGCGCCAGCAGACGGTCTGCCAATCAGCCCCAGCATTTT,CASRRSANQPQHF
15,TRBJ2-1,-,TRBV5-1,-,TGCGCCAGCAGCCCCCATGGTGAGGGGCTGGATGAGCAGTTCTTC,CASSPHGEGLDEQFF
18,TRBJ2-5,TRBD2,TRBV4-2,many,TGTGCCAGCAGCCCAGATTCGGGACTAGCGGGGGGGAAAGAGACCCAGTACTTC,CASSPDSGLAGGKETQYF
13,TRBJ1-5,-,TRBV25-1,few,TGTGCACGGGACTACCTTAGCAATCAGCCCCAGCATTTT,CARDYLSNQPQHF
15,TRBJ2-5,-,TRBV7-8,many,TGTGCCAGCAGCCGTGGGGCGGTCTTCCAAGAGACCCAGTACTTC,CASSRGAVFQETQYF
16,TRBJ2-2,TRBD2,TRBV5-1,few,TGCGCCAGCAGCCGGAGCGGGGAGGGGAACACCGGGGAGCTGTTTTTT,CASSRSGEGNTGELFF
15,TRBJ2-3,-,TRBV20-1,few,TGCAGTGCTAGAGATAGAAGGGGGGGCCCAGATACGCAGTATTTT,CSARDRRGGPDTQYF
13,TRBJ2-1,-,TRBV11-3,-,TGTGCCAGCAGCCCCCGGGGGAACAATGAGCAGTTCTTC,CASSPRGNNEQFF
12,TRBJ2-1,TRBD2,TRBV12-3/TRBV12-4,many,TGTGCCAGCCTTAGCGGGAGCGATGAGCAGTTCTTC,CASLSGSDEQFF
14,TRBJ2-7,-,TRBV20-1,-,TGCAGTGCTAGAAGACGGGCCTTATCGGACGAGCAGTACTTC,CSARRRALSDEQYF
14,TRBJ2-3,-,TRBV5-1,many,TGCGCCAGCAGCTTGGCAGGGAGCACAGATACGCAGTATTTT,CASSLAGSTDTQYF
14,TRBJ2-1,-,TRBV5-1,many,TGCGCCAGCAGCCCGCTAGCGAACTACAATGAGCAGTTCTTC,CASSPLANYNEQFF
13,TRBJ2-7,TRBD1,TRBV30,-,TGTGCCTGGAGCTTCGGACAGGGCTACGAGCAGTACTTC,CAWSFGQGYEQYF
15,TRBJ2-7,TRBD1,TRBV18,-,TGTGCCAGCTCTCAGCCTGGGACAGGGTTATACGAGCAGTACTTC,CASSQPGTGLYEQYF
15,TRBJ2-7,TRBD2,TRBV29-1,few,TGCAGCGTTTACGGGACTAGCGGGACCTCCTACGAGCAGTACTTC,CSVYGTSGTSYEQYF
13,TRBJ1-6,-,TRBV5-1,-,TGCGCCAGCAGCCAAATGGAGAATTCACCCCTCCACTTT,CASSQMENSPLHF